The 31 T cell receptor beta chains below were found in one sample sequenced in a study of T cells after yellow fever vaccination. TCRdb re-derived calls from the 5' RACE reads in MiXCR, one entry per CDR3 protein. The table shows approximately 150,000 distinct CDR3 sequences, with roughly 8% occurring only once. The specimen comprised CD4+ T cells sorted from PBMCs, sampled 5 days after the yellow fever booster vaccination. Source of these receptors: a man aged 25-45 years who received the YFV17D yellow fever vaccine.

Points on this clonotype: A much bigger clone sits one base away, suggesting this may be a read error. The V and J genes are TRBV20-1 and TRBJ2-1; 8 bases fit TRBD2. The CDR3 covers 14 residues. The germline V gene has CDR1 DFQATT and CDR2 SNEGSKA (reference sequence). The CDR3, as DNA: TGCAGTGCAAATAGCGGGGACTCCTACAATAAGCAGTTCTTC. Amino acids: CSANSGDSYNKQFF.

This clonotype was found a few times. V gene TRBV20-1 combines with J gene TRBJ1-4, with 7 nucleotides matching TRBD1. CDR1 DFQATT and CDR2 SNEGSKA come from the germline V gene (reference sequence). The CDR3 contains 13 residues. Trimming cost V 6 bases and J 6 bases; bases outside gene matches: 7. CDR3 in amino acids: CSAPDRLHEKLFF. The CDR3, as DNA: TGCAGTGCCCCGGACAGGCTGCATGAAAAACTGTTTTTT.

This clonotype was found many times. The genes are TRBV12-3 or TRBV12-4 and TRBJ2-7; possibly TRBD1 or TRBD2 for D (5 bases each). The CDR3 contains 11 residues. Trimming removed 6 bases from V and 5 bases from J, with 8 bases in between. This CDR3 is CASSRGDEQYF. The CDR3 DNA is TGTGCCAGCAGCCGAGGGGACGAGCAGTACTTC.

This clonotype occurred many times. The chain couples TRBV6-1 to TRBJ2-5, with D perhaps matching TRBD1 or TRBD2 (5 bases each). The CDR3 length is 15 residues. V was shortened by 6 bases and J by 2 bases, with 16 bases between the two germline ends. Germline CDR1 is MNHNS and CDR2 is SASEGT. The CDR3 sequence is CASRRSGRLQETQYF. CDR3 DNA sequence: TGTGCCAGCAGACGGTCGGGACGCCTTCAAGAGACCCAGTACTTC.

This clonotype was counted many times. The chain joins TRBV19 to TRBJ1-6; D is perhaps TRBD1 (5 bases). The CDR3 is 15 amino acids. The V end was cut by 6 bases, the J end by 10 bases, with 19 bases between. Germline CDR1 reads LNHDA; CDR2 reads SQIVND (reference sequence). CDR3 nucleotide sequence: TGTGCCAGTAGGCTTGACAGCTCAGCGGGGTCACCCCTCCACTTT. Amino acid sequence: CASRLDSSAGSPLHF.

This clonotype was recorded at least ten times. This chain links TRBV19 with TRBJ2-7, with TRBD2 identical over 9 bases. Trimming removed 3 bases from V and 2 bases from J; junction bases left unmatched: 5. CDR1 is LNHDA, CDR2 SQIVND, per germline (reference sequence). CDR3 length: 15 residues. For the CDR3, the DNA is TGTGCCAGTAGTATGTTGAGCGGGGGGACCTACGAGCAGTACTTC. This gives the protein CASSMLSGGTYEQYF.

In this sample, this clonotype turned up many times. This rearrangement joins TRBV7-2 to TRBJ2-1; no definite D call. The CDR3 extends over 13 amino acids. CDR1 and CDR2 (germline): SGHTA, FQGNSA. With 3 bases removed from V and 5 bases from J, the gap between germline ends came to 8 bases. In DNA form, the CDR3 reads TGTGCCAGCAGCTTGGCCAATCACAATGAGCAGTTCTTC. Protein sequence: CASSLANHNEQFF.

Details on this clonotype: A much more abundant neighbour one base away suggests this may be a read error. The V gene is TRBV7-2, the J gene TRBJ2-7; no firm D call. CDR1 and CDR2 from the germline V gene are SGHTA and FQGNSA. The CDR3 contains 13 residues. Deletions cut 4 bases from V and 2 bases from J, with 9 bases between. The CDR3 sequence is CASSSERAYEQYF. In nucleotides, the CDR3 is TGTGCCAGCAGCTCTGAAAGGGCCTACGAGCAGTACTTC.

The table lists this clonotype with many counts. The rearrangement links TRBV20-1 to TRBJ2-7, with 14 bases identical to TRBD2. V lost 3 bases to trimming and J lost 2 bases; unmatched junction nucleotides: 12. The CDR3 has 18 amino acids. In germline, CDR1 is DFQATT, CDR2 SNEGSKA (reference sequence). CDR3 coding DNA: TGCAGTGCTAGGTCAGAGGGACTAGCGGGAGCCAACCCCTACGAGCAGTACTTC. Amino acid sequence: CSARSEGLAGANPYEQYF.

Ten or more counts support this clonotype. The CDR3 bases are TGTGCCAGCAGTCCAGGACAGAAAGTCTACGAGCAGTACTTC. It encodes CASSPGQKVYEQYF. The rearrangement links TRBV28 to TRBJ2-7; D possibly corresponds to TRBD1 (6 bases). The CDR3 contains 14 residues. Germline values: CDR1 MDHEN, CDR2 SYDVKM. Trimming removed 5 bases from V and 3 bases from J, with 14 bases in between.

Ten or more counts support this clonotype. The CDR3 region has the DNA TGTGCCAGCAGTGCAAGCTCCTACAATGAGCAGTTCTTC. Amino acid sequence: CASSASSYNEQFF. The J gene is TRBJ2-1, the V gene TRBV2; D gene unclear. Germline assignment: CDR1 SNHLY and CDR2 FYNNEI. This CDR3 is 13 amino acids long. V was trimmed by 4 bases and J by 0 bases, leaving 4 bases between them. Drawing the rest from reference TRBV2 and TRBJ2-1, the complete variable domain is EPEVTQTPSHQVTQMGQEVILRCVPISNHLYFYWYRQILGQKVEFLVSFYNNEISEKSEIFDDQFSVERPDGSNFTLKIRSTKLEDSAMYFCASSASSYNEQFFGPGTRLTVL.

The chain combines TRBV6-6 with TRBJ1-1; D remains ambiguous. This CDR3 contains 13 residues. Germline CDR1 reads MNHNY; CDR2 reads SVGAGI (reference sequence). Deletions cut 6 bases from V and 0 bases from J, with 8 bases between. The CDR3 DNA sequence: TGTGCCAGCAGCTCAACTATGAACACTGAAGCTTTCTTT. This codes for CASSSTMNTEAFF.

With respect to this clonotype: A much larger clone differs from this one at a single base, so this may be a read error. The chain carries TRBV6-5 and TRBJ2-5; D is undetermined. Germline loops: CDR1 MNHEY, CDR2 SVGAGI. V dropped 4 bases and J dropped 4 bases, with 16 bases sitting between them. CDR3 size: 15 residues. CDR3 loop: CASSCSSWARETQYF. The CDR3 region has the DNA TGTGCCAGCAGTTGCTCGAGTTGGGCGAGAGAGACCCAGTACTTC.

This clonotype has a count of ten or more. The V call is TRBV6-4, the J call TRBJ2-3; 9 bases match TRBD2. CDR3 length equals 16 residues. Germline V gene sequence: CDR1 MRHNA, CDR2 SNTAGT. Losses at the gene ends were 3 bases for V and 2 bases for J; bases not matched to a gene: 6. The CDR3 here is CASSESPSGNTDTQYF. CDR3 nucleotide sequence: TGTGCCAGCAGTGAAAGCCCTAGCGGGAACACAGATACGCAGTATTTT.

This clonotype has ten or more counts. The chain recombines TRBV20-1 with TRBJ2-7; the D gene could be TRBD1 or TRBD2 (6 bases each). The germline gives CDR1 DFQATT, CDR2 SNEGSKA (reference sequence). The ends were cut back, 4 bases at V and 3 bases at J, with 13 bases in the middle. CDR3 length equals 13 residues. The chain's CDR3 is CSANDGGLYEQYF. The CDR3 bases are TGCAGTGCTAATGACGGGGGCCTCTACGAGCAGTACTTC.

This rearrangement joins TRBV11-2 to TRBJ2-1; 12 nucleotides line up with TRBD2. J lost 3 bases, V lost 3 bases, and 9 bases had no gene match. The CDR3 has 18 amino acids. Germline V CDR1 and CDR2: SGHAT, FQNNGV. The chain's CDR3 is CASSLRTSGNPLYNEQFF. CDR3 nucleotide sequence: TGTGCCAGCAGCTTGAGGACTAGCGGGAATCCCCTCTACAATGAGCAGTTCTTC.

To note about this clonotype: An end of the junction does not agree with germline; a read error may underlie this. This chain links TRBV3-1 with TRBJ2-5; 10 nucleotides agree with TRBD2. Per the germline V gene, CDR1 is LGHDT and CDR2 is YNNKEL (reference sequence). This CDR3 spans 15 amino acids. CDR3 protein: CACRTLAGSFETQYF. CDR3 nucleotide sequence: TGTGCCTGCAGGACACTAGCGGGATCTTTTGAGACCCAGTACTTC.

As regards this clonotype: A much larger clonotype is one base distant, so this may be a read error. This chain connects TRBV10-3 to TRBJ2-2, with D maybe TRBD1 (6 bases). Germline V gives CDR1 ENHRY, CDR2 SYGVKD. Trimming removed 5 bases from V and 7 bases from J, with 14 bases in between. The CDR3 loop spans 14 amino acids. CDR3 coding DNA: TGTGCCATCAGTCCGGGACATAAGAACGGGGAGCTGTTTTTT. Protein product: CAISPGHKNGELFF.

Remarks on this clonotype: Just one base apart from a much larger clone, this may be a read error. This rearrangement joins TRBV20-1 to TRBJ2-7, with D unresolved. The CDR3 loop spans 12 amino acids. Trimming took 3 bases from V and 0 from J, leaving 6 bases between them. The germline gives CDR1 DFQATT, CDR2 SNEGSKA (reference sequence). CDR3 coding DNA: TGCAGTGCTAGCCGTCCCTCCTACGAGCAGTACTTC. This sequence encodes CSASRPSYEQYF.

This clonotype was seen ten or more times. The chain recombines TRBV19 with TRBJ2-7, with D perhaps matching TRBD1 or TRBD2 (5 bases each). V was trimmed by 5 bases and J by 9 bases, leaving 20 bases between them. This CDR3 contains 14 residues. The V gene's germline CDR1 is LNHDA and CDR2 SQIVND (reference sequence). The CDR3 is CASSLGTANLAQYF. The CDR3 nucleotides read TGTGCCAGTAGTCTCGGGACGGCTAACCTCGCGCAGTACTTC.

The table lists this clonotype with many counts. The chain couples TRBV11-2 to TRBJ2-1; D is perhaps TRBD1 (6 bases). CDR1 is SGHAT and CDR2 is FQNNGV in the germline V gene. This CDR3 is 15 amino acids long. V lost 3 bases and J 1 base, leaving 10 bases between the germline ends. CDR3: CASSFQGPSYNEQFF. The CDR3 nucleotides read TGTGCCAGCAGCTTTCAGGGGCCTTCCTACAATGAGCAGTTCTTC.

This clonotype was counted many times. The chain recombines TRBV5-1 with TRBJ2-7; tentatively, D is TRBD1 or TRBD2 (5 bases each). The CDR3 is made up of 14 amino acids. Germline CDR1 reads SGHRS; CDR2 reads YFSETQ. Deletions cut 0 bases from V and 0 bases from J, with 7 bases between. CDR3 residues: CASSLDGGSYEQYF. DNA for the CDR3: TGCGCCAGCAGCTTGGATGGGGGCTCCTACGAGCAGTACTTC.

At least ten counts were recorded for this clonotype. This sequence joins TRBV5-1 and TRBJ1-2; possible D gene TRBD1, 5 bases. The V and J ends lost 0 bases and 5 bases respectively, with 11 bases between them. CDR1 and CDR2 (germline): SGHRS, YFSETQ. The CDR3 runs 14 residues. The CDR3 protein is CASSLGQRIYGYTF. DNA of the CDR3: TGCGCCAGCAGCTTGGGACAGCGGATTTATGGCTACACCTTC.

At least ten counts were recorded for this clonotype. CDR3 residues: CASSLDSATDTQYF. In DNA, the CDR3 is TGTGCCAGCAGCTTAGATTCAGCGACAGATACGCAGTATTTT. The V and J genes are TRBV7-2 and TRBJ2-3, with unresolved D. Germline values: CDR1 SGHTA, CDR2 FQGNSA. The CDR3 sequence is 14 residues long. The V gene lost 1 base and the J gene lost 3 bases, with 8 bases spanning the gap.

About this clonotype: A single base separates this from a much larger clone, so it may be a read error. The gene calls are TRBV20-1 and TRBJ2-3, with 9 bases lining up with TRBD2. From germline, CDR1 is DFQATT and CDR2 SNEGSKA (reference sequence). This CDR3 contains 14 residues. The CDR3 nucleotides read TGCAGTGCTAGTAGCGGGAGTGGCACAAATACGCAGTATTTT. It codes for CSASSGSGTNTQYF.

This clonotype was recorded at least ten times. V is TRBV3-1 and J is TRBJ1-1, with TRBD1 as a possible D gene (5 bases). Germline-derived CDR1 and CDR2 are LGHDT and YNNKEL (reference sequence). The CDR3 is 14 residues long. V lost 0 bases and J 1 base, leaving 6 bases between the germline ends. The CDR3 loop reads CASSQDQGNTEAFF. DNA for the CDR3: TGTGCCAGCAGCCAAGACCAGGGGAACACTGAAGCTTTCTTT.

This clonotype was counted once. Just one base apart from a much larger clone, this may be a read error. The rearrangement joins TRBV20-1 to TRBJ2-1; a possible D gene is TRBD1 (5 bases). The germline gives CDR1 DFQATT, CDR2 SNEGSKA (reference sequence). Trimming removed 5 bases at V and 6 bases at J, with 17 bases between. The CDR3 is 14 amino acids. The CDR3 DNA sequence: TGCAGTGCTCCAACCCCTCGACAGAGCAATGAGCAGTTCTTC. Encoded protein: CSAPTPRQSNEQFF.

Ten or more counts support this clonotype. The gene calls are TRBV3-1 and TRBJ2-7; maybe TRBD2 (5 bases). Germline CDR1 and CDR2: LGHDT and YNNKEL (reference sequence). Between the trimmed V and J ends, which lost 6 bases and 2 bases, there was a span of 29 bases. The CDR3 extends over 19 amino acids. In DNA, the CDR3 is TGTGCCAGCAGTCCCCTCCCTTCTACGGTCGGCGGGTTAGCCTACGAGCAGTACTTC. It translates to CASSPLPSTVGGLAYEQYF.

This clonotype was recorded a few times. The junction does not match germline at one end; this may be a read error. V gene TRBV20-1 combines with J gene TRBJ2-2, with TRBD1 matching 9 bases. The CDR3 length is 16 residues. Germline-derived CDR1 and CDR2 are DFQATT and SNEGSKA (reference sequence). Here the CDR3 reads CCARDKGQGGTGELFF. Written as DNA, the CDR3 is TGCTGTGCTAGAGATAAGGGACAGGGAGGCACCGGGGAGCTGTTTTTT.

The genes are TRBV3-1 and TRBJ2-5; 9 bases map to TRBD2. V lost 6 bases, J lost 3 bases, and 17 bases stayed unmatched. Germline V gene sequence: CDR1 LGHDT, CDR2 YNNKEL (reference sequence). CDR3 size: 18 residues. Here the CDR3 reads CASSSNPVVLAGKETQYF. CDR3 DNA: TGTGCCAGCAGTTCCAACCCCGTGGTGCTAGCGGGAAAAGAGACCCAGTACTTC.

This clonotype showed up many times. The chain links TRBV5-1 to TRBJ1-1; no firm D call. From germline, CDR1 is SGHRS and CDR2 YFSETQ. V lost 0 bases and J lost 6, with 6 bases in between. This CDR3 is 12 amino acids long. The CDR3 protein is CASSLGGPEAFF. CDR3 sequence (DNA): TGCGCCAGCAGCTTGGGAGGGCCTGAAGCTTTCTTT.